These 22 T cell receptor beta chains were all obtained from the same sample, sequenced in a study of beta chain features in type 1 diabetes. Study-wide points: Patients with Type 1 diabetes showed moderately but significantly shorter TCRB CDR3s in all four CD4+ subsets.

No antigen has been identified for these receptors. Reverse transcribing all isolated RNA meant expressed TCRB transcripts were sequenced. TCRdb's copy holds only in-frame clones and misses some; the assay was immunoSEQ multiplex PCR. The data contain around 180,000 clones, over 6% of them singletons. The sample taken for sequencing was central memory CD4+ T cells from blood. These receptors came from a man younger than 35 with type 1 diabetes.

The V gene is TRBV7-2, the J gene TRBJ2-2; D might be TRBD2 (6 bases). V was trimmed by 1 base and J by 4 bases, leaving 13 bases between them. Germline V gives CDR1 SGHTA, CDR2 FQGNSA. The CDR3 spans 16 residues. The CDR3 reads CASSLVAVGGTGELFF. Here the CDR3 DNA reads TGTGCCAGCAGCTTAGTTGCGGTCGGGGGCACCGGGGAGCTGTTTTTT. The whole variable domain, remainder taken from reference TRBV7-2 and TRBJ2-2, is GAGVSQSPSNKVTEKGKDVELRCDPISGHTALYWYRQSLGQGLEFLIYFQGNSAPDKSGLPSDRFSAERTGGSVSTLTIQRTQQEDSAVYLCASSLVAVGGTGELFFGEGSRLTVL.

The CDR3: CASSVNALETQYF. CDR3 in DNA: TGTGCCAGCAGCGTTAACGCGCTGGAGACCCAGTACTTC. J is TRBJ2-5 and V is TRBV9; D is undetermined. The CDR3 totals 13 residues. Germline V CDR1 and CDR2: SGDLS, YYNGEE. V gave up 2 bases and J gave up 5 bases, with 10 bases separating them.

This clone was observed at least ten times. Here the CDR3 reads CASSLTYYNEQFF. The CDR3 DNA follows: TGTGCCAGCAGCTTAACCTACTACAATGAGCAGTTCTTC. The chain uses TRBV7-2 and TRBJ2-1; no clear D. The V gene lost 2 bases and the J gene lost 3 bases, with 5 bases spanning the gap. Germline CDR1 and CDR2: SGHTA and FQGNSA. The CDR3 loop spans 13 amino acids. Full variable domain (outside the CDR3, taken from reference TRBV7-2 and TRBJ2-1): GAGVSQSPSNKVTEKGKDVELRCDPISGHTALYWYRQSLGQGLEFLIYFQGNSAPDKSGLPSDRFSAERTGGSVSTLTIQRTQQEDSAVYLCASSLTYYNEQFFGPGTRLTVL.

This clone has only a few counts. The chain is built from TRBV5-4 and TRBJ2-3; D is unclear. Trimming pared 2 bases from V and 4 bases from J, leaving 8 bases between. CDR3 length equals 13 residues. The germline V gene has CDR1 SGHNT and CDR2 YYREEE (reference sequence). CDR3 sequence (DNA): TGTGCCAGCAGCTTACCTGCGGCAGATACGCAGTATTTT. It specifies CASSLPAADTQYF.

This clone has only a few counts. The chain links TRBV7-8 to TRBJ1-1; D is uncertain. V was shortened by 3 bases and J by 2 bases, with 7 bases between the two germline ends. Per the germline V gene, CDR1 is SGHVS and CDR2 is FQNEAQ. The CDR3 is made up of 13 amino acids. CDR3 DNA sequence: TGTGCCAGCAGCTTGTACAGAAACACTGAAGCTTTCTTT. Translated, it gives CASSLYRNTEAFF.

This clone was counted only a few times. This chain joins TRBV7-2 and TRBJ2-2, with D unclear. The V gene's germline CDR1 is SGHTA and CDR2 FQGNSA. This CDR3 contains 15 residues. V shed 1 base and J shed 5 bases, with 11 bases lying between them. The CDR3, as DNA: TGTGCCAGCAGCTTAGACGGTTTCGGGACCGGGGAGCTGTTTTTT. Residues: CASSLDGFGTGELFF.

This clone was found many times. This chain connects TRBV7-9 to TRBJ2-7; 10 positions match TRBD1. The CDR3 spans 15 residues. Unmatched junction bases numbered 8, after V lost 5 bases and J lost 4 bases. Per the germline V gene, CDR1 is SEHNR and CDR2 is FQNEAQ (reference sequence). The CDR3 nucleotides read TGTGCCAGCAGCATGAGGGGACAGGGGATTTACGAGCAGTACTTC. Residues: CASSMRGQGIYEQYF.

This clone was seen only a few times. This chain joins TRBV15 and TRBJ1-1, with 7 bases identical to TRBD1. The germline CDR1 and CDR2 sequences are LNHNV and YYDKDF (reference sequence). The CDR3 extends over 14 amino acids. Unmatched junction bases numbered 0, after V lost 1 base and J lost 1 base. The CDR3 DNA sequence: TGTGCCACCAGCAGAGGACAGGGGAACACTGAAGCTTTCTTT. This encodes CATSRGQGNTEAFF.

This clone was observed a few times. The same CDR3 also results from other DNA sequences found in this sample. The rearrangement links TRBV7-2 to TRBJ2-7; D gene ambiguous. Germline CDR1 SGHTA, CDR2 FQGNSA. V lost 2 bases and J lost 4, with 3 bases in between. The CDR3 runs 11 residues. DNA of the CDR3: TGTGCCAGCAGCTTATATTACGAGCAGTACTTC. Its translation: CASSLYYEQYF.

This clone showed up just a few times. The gene calls are TRBV9 and TRBJ2-3; 10 nucleotides match TRBD2. The junction had 8 bases not matched to a gene; V was cut back by 0 bases and J by 4 bases. Germline CDR1 SGDLS, CDR2 YYNGEE. The CDR3 is 17 residues long. The CDR3: CASSVAAAGGMADTQYF. CDR3 in DNA: TGTGCCAGCAGCGTAGCGGCAGCGGGGGGGATGGCAGATACGCAGTATTTT.

The CDR3 is CASSIATSASYNEQFF. The DNA of the CDR3 is TGTGCCAGTAGTATAGCGACTAGCGCTTCCTACAATGAGCAGTTCTTC. The gene calls are TRBV19 and TRBJ2-1; 8 bases are shared with TRBD2. This CDR3 has 16 amino acids. Trimming at V came to 1 base and at J to 1 base, leaving 3 bases not matched to a gene. CDR1 is LNHDA, CDR2 SQIVND, per germline (reference sequence).

This clone came up a few times. This chain links TRBV9 with TRBJ1-2; 7 nucleotides match TRBD1. The CDR3 is 13 residues long. Trimming took 0 bases from V and 6 from J; bases not matched to a gene: 2. The germline CDR1 and CDR2 sequences are SGDLS and YYNGEE. Here the CDR3 reads CASSVAQGHGYTF. CDR3 nucleotide sequence: TGTGCCAGCAGCGTAGCACAGGGGCATGGCTACACCTTC.

The chain combines TRBV29-1 with TRBJ2-7; weak D call: TRBD2 (6 bases). Germline loops: CDR1 SQVTM, CDR2 ANQGSEA. This CDR3 comprises 14 residues. Trimming took 0 bases from V and 5 from J, leaving 14 bases between them. CDR3 DNA: TGCAGCGTTGAAGATCGAGCCGGGGGAGACGAGCAGTACTTC. Translating gives CSVEDRAGGDEQYF.

This clone was counted only a few times. The chain carries TRBV9 and TRBJ1-4, with D maybe TRBD1 (5 bases). V gave up 4 bases and J gave up 8 bases, with 12 bases separating them. Germline-derived CDR1 and CDR2 are SGDLS and YYNGEE. This CDR3 has 13 amino acids. Written as DNA, the CDR3 is TGTGCCAGCAGCCCAGGATGGGGCGAAAAACTGTTTTTT. This translates into CASSPGWGEKLFF.

The chain couples TRBV2 to TRBJ1-6, with 12 bases matching TRBD1. CDR3 size: 15 residues. Germline-derived CDR1 and CDR2 are SNHLY and FYNNEI. J lost 6 bases, V lost 8 bases, and 5 bases had no gene match. CDR3 residues: CASAGTGGSNSPLHF. The CDR3 DNA is TGTGCCAGCGCCGGGACAGGGGGCTCTAATTCACCCCTCCACTTT.

The chain recombines TRBV15 with TRBJ1-5; weak D call: TRBD1 (5 bases). This CDR3 is built from 13 residues. V shed 4 bases and J shed 5 bases, with 9 bases lying between them. Germline lookup yields CDR1 LNHNV and CDR2 YYDKDF (reference sequence). Here the CDR3 DNA reads TGTGCCACCAGCAAGAGCAGGGATCAGCCCCAGCATTTT. Translating it yields CATSKSRDQPQHF.

This clone was recorded a few times. The chain recombines TRBV9 with TRBJ2-5; TRBD2 aligns across 14 bases. Germline CDR1 is SGDLS and CDR2 is YYNGEE. There are 17 residues in the CDR3. The ends lost 4 bases at V and 4 bases at J; junction bases unmatched: 9. CDR3 in DNA: TGTGCCAGCAGCACGACTAGCGGGGGGGCCGGAGGAGAGACCCAGTACTTC. Its protein is CASSTTSGGAGGETQYF.

V gene TRBV5-6 combines with J gene TRBJ2-4, with 7 bases that match TRBD1. Germline-derived CDR1 and CDR2 are SGHDT and YYEEEE. CDR3 size: 13 residues. V gave up 2 bases and J gave up 5 bases; unmatched junction bases: 1. The CDR3 bases are TGTGCCAGCAGCTTTGGACAGGAAAACATTCAGTACTTC. Its protein product is CASSFGQENIQYF.

The rearrangement joins TRBV5-1 to TRBJ1-2; TRBD1 is a possible D gene (6 bases). CDR1 and CDR2 (germline): SGHRS, YFSETQ. V was cut by 4 bases and J by 0 bases, with 22 bases left in between. CDR3 length equals 18 residues. This CDR3 reads CASSRGAARQGPNYGYTF. The DNA for the CDR3 is TGCGCCAGCAGCCGGGGGGCGGCCAGGCAGGGCCCTAACTATGGCTACACCTTC.

This clone was seen a few times. The rearrangement links TRBV7-2 to TRBJ2-5; D is perhaps TRBD1 (6 bases). This CDR3 spans 15 amino acids. With 5 bases removed from V and 7 bases from J, the gap between germline ends came to 20 bases. CDR1 and CDR2 from the germline V gene are SGHTA and FQGNSA. CDR3 sequence: CASSPNMGASGTQYF. The CDR3 nucleotides are TGTGCCAGCAGCCCGAATATGGGGGCGAGCGGGACCCAGTACTTC.

The genes are TRBV14 and TRBJ2-3, with D unresolved. This CDR3 is 12 amino acids long. V was pared by 4 bases and J by 2 bases, with 4 bases between. CDR1 SGHDN and CDR2 FVKESK come from the germline V gene. In DNA, the CDR3 is TGTGCCAGCAGCCCCGTCACAGATACGCAGTATTTT. Protein: CASSPVTDTQYF.

The gene calls are TRBV28 and TRBJ1-2, with 7 bases that match TRBD1. Germline V CDR1 and CDR2: MDHEN, SYDVKM. J gave up 5 bases and V 3 bases, and 9 bases lay outside the gene matches. This CDR3 has 15 residues. Written as DNA, the CDR3 is TGTGCCAGCAGTTTTAACACAGGGGAGTCATATGGCTACACCTTC. It codes for CASSFNTGESYGYTF.